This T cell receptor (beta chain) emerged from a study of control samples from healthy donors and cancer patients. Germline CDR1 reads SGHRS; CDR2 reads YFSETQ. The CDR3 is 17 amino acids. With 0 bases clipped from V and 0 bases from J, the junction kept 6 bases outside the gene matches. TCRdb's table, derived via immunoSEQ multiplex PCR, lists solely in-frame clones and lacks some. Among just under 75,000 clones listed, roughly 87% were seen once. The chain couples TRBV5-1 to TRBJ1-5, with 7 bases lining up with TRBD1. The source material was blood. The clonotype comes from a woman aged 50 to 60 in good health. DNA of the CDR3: TGCGCCAGCAGCTTGGGAGGGGGCGCGGCTAGCAATCAGCCCCAGCATTTT. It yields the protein CASSLGGGAASNQPQHF.